The 8 T cell receptor beta chains reported below all come from one sample, sequenced in a study of OX40 agonist ivuxolimab in advanced cancers. Only in-frame clones appear in the TCRdb table, and some are missing; sequencing was by immunoSEQ multiplex PCR. The data contain approximately 25,000 clones, 65% to 90% of them seen just once; the ten biggest clones take up about 30%. Sample: CD4+ or CD8+ T cells sorted from blood, taken in a trial of the OX40 agonist ivuxolimab. The receptors here all came from an adult with an advanced solid tumor such as melanoma, head and neck, liver or kidney cancer.

The chain carries TRBV30 and TRBJ2-1; D unclear. This CDR3 has 13 amino acids. Germline V gene lookup returns CDR1 GTSNPN and CDR2 SVGIG (reference sequence). V lost 0 bases and J lost 5, with 8 bases in between. CDR3 sequence: CAWSVGTNNEQFF. Here the CDR3 DNA reads TGTGCCTGGAGTGTTGGCACCAACAATGAGCAGTTCTTC.

This chain uses TRBV2 with TRBJ1-5; D is uncertain. Germline-derived CDR1 and CDR2 are SNHLY and FYNNEI. The CDR3 is made up of 14 amino acids. The V and J ends lost 4 bases and 7 bases respectively, with 14 bases between them. The CDR3 region has the DNA TGTGCCAGCAGTGGGGCGGACCATCCCCAGCCCCAGCATTTT. Its protein product is CASSGADHPQPQHF.

The chain combines TRBV6-5 with TRBJ2-1; no clear D gene. The V gene's germline CDR1 is MNHEY and CDR2 SVGAGI. Trimming left V 8 bases short and J 0 bases short, with 8 bases between. This CDR3 is built from 13 residues. In DNA form, the CDR3 reads TGTGCCAGCGCAATCGTCTCCTACAATGAGCAGTTCTTC. Its protein is CASAIVSYNEQFF.

The chain recombines TRBV19 with TRBJ2-2; the D gene is possibly TRBD1 (5 bases). The CDR3 loop spans 13 amino acids. CDR1 and CDR2 from the germline V gene are LNHDA and SQIVND (reference sequence). V was clipped by 6 bases and J by 6 bases, with 11 bases between them. The CDR3 nucleotides are TGTGCCAGTAGCACCCAGGGTCCCGGGGAGCTGTTTTTT. It encodes CASSTQGPGELFF.

V is TRBV6-4 and J is TRBJ2-3; 8 bases agree with TRBD2. Germline CDR1 reads MRHNA; CDR2 reads SNTAGT. V shed 0 bases and J 2 bases; nucleotides not matched to a gene: 4. This CDR3 has 16 residues. The CDR3 sequence is CASSDSSGSSTDTQYF. In DNA, the CDR3 is TGTGCCAGCAGTGACTCGAGCGGGAGTTCCACAGATACGCAGTATTTT.

This chain links TRBV11-2 with TRBJ2-7; a possible D gene is TRBD2 (6 bases). The germline gives CDR1 SGHAT, CDR2 FQNNGV. The CDR3 sequence is 13 residues long. V lost 4 bases and J 5 bases, leaving 12 bases between the germline ends. The DNA of the CDR3 is TGTGCCAGCAGCTGGACCGGAGGGAACGAGCAGTACTTC. Translating it yields CASSWTGGNEQYF.

The J gene is TRBJ1-2, the V gene TRBV11-1; 7 nucleotides agree with TRBD1. Trimming cost V 5 bases and J 0 bases; bases outside gene matches: 6. The length of the CDR3 is 15 residues. The germline CDR1 and CDR2 sequences are SGHAT and FQDESV (reference sequence). The CDR3 sequence: CASSADREPNYGYTF. The CDR3 nucleotides read TGTGCCAGCAGCGCCGACAGGGAGCCTAACTATGGCTACACCTTC.

V usage is TRBV5-1 and J usage is TRBJ2-2; 7 bases map to TRBD1. CDR1 SGHRS and CDR2 YFSETQ come from the germline V gene. V was pared by 6 bases and J by 2 bases, with 7 bases of the junction left unmatched. This CDR3 contains 15 residues. CDR3 nucleotides: TGCGCCAGCATCAAGGACAGGACTAACACCGGGGAGCTGTTTTTT. Translation: CASIKDRTNTGELFF.